The T cell receptor (beta chain) under discussion was sequenced for a study of T-cell reconstitution after alpha-beta-depleted transplantation in children. Molecular barcoding with unique molecular identifiers was used for the TCRbeta library. TCRdb redid the calling of the PCR reads with MiXCR, one entry per CDR3 protein. This sample yields a few hundred thousand distinct CDR3 sequences, of which around 10% are seen a single time; 2% to 2.5% belongs to the top ten. This clonotype was picked up many times. Trimming left V 2 bases short and J 9 bases short, with 8 bases between. Germline-derived CDR1 and CDR2 are SEHNR and FQNEAQ (reference sequence). This CDR3 has 12 amino acids.

The sequenced sample was PBMCs from the stem cell graft donor, obtained from the stem cell graft. The clonotype was recovered from a human donor who donated a stem cell graft to a child with acute lymphoblastic leukemia. The genes are TRBV7-9 and TRBJ1-5; the D is unclear. CDR3 residues: CASSLRNSPQHF. CDR3 nucleotide sequence: TGTGCCAGCAGCTTACGGAATTCGCCCCAGCATTTT.